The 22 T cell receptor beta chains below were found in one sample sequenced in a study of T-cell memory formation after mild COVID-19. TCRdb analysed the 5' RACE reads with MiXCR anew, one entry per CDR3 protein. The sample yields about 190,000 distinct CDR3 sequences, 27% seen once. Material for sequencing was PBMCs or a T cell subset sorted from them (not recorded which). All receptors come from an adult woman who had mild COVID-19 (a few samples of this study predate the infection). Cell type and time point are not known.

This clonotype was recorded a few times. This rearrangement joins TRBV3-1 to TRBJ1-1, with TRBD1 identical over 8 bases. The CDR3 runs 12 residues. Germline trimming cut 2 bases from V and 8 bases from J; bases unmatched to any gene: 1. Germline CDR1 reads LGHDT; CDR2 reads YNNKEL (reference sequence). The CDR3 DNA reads TGTGCCAGCAGCCAACGGGACAGGGAAGCTTTCTTT. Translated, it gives CASSQRDREAFF.

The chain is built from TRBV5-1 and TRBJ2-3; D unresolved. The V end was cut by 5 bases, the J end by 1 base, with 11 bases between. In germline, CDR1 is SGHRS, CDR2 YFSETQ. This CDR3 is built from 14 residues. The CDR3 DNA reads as TGCGCCAGCAGACCTCTATCGGGCACAGATACGCAGTATTTT. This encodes CASRPLSGTDTQYF.

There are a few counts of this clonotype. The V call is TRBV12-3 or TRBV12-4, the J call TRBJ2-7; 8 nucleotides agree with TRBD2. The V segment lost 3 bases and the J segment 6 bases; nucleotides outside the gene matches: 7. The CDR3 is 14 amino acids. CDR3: CASSLGTSKVEQYF. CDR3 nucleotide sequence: TGTGCCAGCAGTTTGGGGACTAGTAAGGTCGAGCAGTACTTC.

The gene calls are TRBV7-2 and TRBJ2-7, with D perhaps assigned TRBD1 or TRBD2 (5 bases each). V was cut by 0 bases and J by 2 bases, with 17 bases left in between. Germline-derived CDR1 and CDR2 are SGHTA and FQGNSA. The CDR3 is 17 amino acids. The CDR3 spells CASSLAEGGQGPYEQYF. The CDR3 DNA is TGTGCCAGCAGCTTAGCTGAGGGTGGGCAGGGCCCCTACGAGCAGTACTTC. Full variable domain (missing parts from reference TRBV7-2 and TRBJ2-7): GAGVSQSPSNKVTEKGKDVELRCDPISGHTALYWYRQSLGQGLEFLIYFQGNSAPDKSGLPSDRFSAERTGGSVSTLTIQRTQQEDSAVYLCASSLAEGGQGPYEQYFGPGTRLTVT.

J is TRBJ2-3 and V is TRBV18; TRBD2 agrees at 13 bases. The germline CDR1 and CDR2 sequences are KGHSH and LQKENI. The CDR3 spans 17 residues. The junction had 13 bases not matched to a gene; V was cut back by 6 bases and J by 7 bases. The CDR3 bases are TGTGCCAGCTCGTCCGTAGGACTAGCGGGGGTCGGTAATACGCAGTATTTT. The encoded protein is CASSSVGLAGVGNTQYF.

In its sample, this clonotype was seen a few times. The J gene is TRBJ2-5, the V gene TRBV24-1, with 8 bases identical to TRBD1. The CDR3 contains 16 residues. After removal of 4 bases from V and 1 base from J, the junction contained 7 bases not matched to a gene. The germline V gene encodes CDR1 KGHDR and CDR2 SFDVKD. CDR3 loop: CATSDPGQAPQETQYF. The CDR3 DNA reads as TGTGCCACCAGTGACCCGGGACAGGCCCCCCAAGAGACCCAGTACTTC.

CDR3 amino acids: CASGETGGKETQYF. The CDR3 coding sequence is TGTGCCAGCGGGGAGACGGGGGGAAAAGAGACCCAGTACTTC. The chain recombines TRBV2 with TRBJ2-5; the match to TRBD2 covers 7 bases. The CDR3 extends over 14 amino acids. Germline V lookup: CDR1 SNHLY, CDR2 FYNNEI. J was trimmed by 3 bases and V by 8 bases; bases with no gene match: 9.

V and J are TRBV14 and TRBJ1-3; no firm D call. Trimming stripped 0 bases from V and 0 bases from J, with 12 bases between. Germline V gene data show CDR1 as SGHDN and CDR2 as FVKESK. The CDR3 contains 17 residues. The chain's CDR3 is CASSQDLASVSGNTIYF. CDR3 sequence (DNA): TGTGCCAGCAGCCAAGATCTAGCTTCAGTCTCTGGAAACACCATATATTTT.

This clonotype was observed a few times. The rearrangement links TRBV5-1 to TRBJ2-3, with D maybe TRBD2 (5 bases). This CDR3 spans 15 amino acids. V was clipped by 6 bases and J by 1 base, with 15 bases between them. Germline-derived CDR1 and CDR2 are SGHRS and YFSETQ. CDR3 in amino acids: CASIRTGIGTDTQYF. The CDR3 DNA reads TGCGCCAGCATCCGAACGGGGATTGGCACAGATACGCAGTATTTT.

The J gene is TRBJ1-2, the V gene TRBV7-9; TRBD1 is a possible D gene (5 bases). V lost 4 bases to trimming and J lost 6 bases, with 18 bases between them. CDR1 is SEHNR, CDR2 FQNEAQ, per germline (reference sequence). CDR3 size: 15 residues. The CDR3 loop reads CASSYAGPQQNGYTF. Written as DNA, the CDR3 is TGTGCCAGCAGCTATGCGGGACCCCAACAGAATGGCTACACCTTC.

CDR3 nucleotides: TGTGCCAGCAGCCCCAGGACTAGCGGATGGAATGAGCAGTTCTTC. Amino acids: CASSPRTSGWNEQFF. The chain links TRBV11-3 to TRBJ2-1, with 10 bases identical to TRBD2. Germline lookup yields CDR1 SGHNT and CDR2 YENEEA. The CDR3 runs to 15 residues. The trim removed 5 bases at V and 7 bases at J, leaving 8 bases unmatched.

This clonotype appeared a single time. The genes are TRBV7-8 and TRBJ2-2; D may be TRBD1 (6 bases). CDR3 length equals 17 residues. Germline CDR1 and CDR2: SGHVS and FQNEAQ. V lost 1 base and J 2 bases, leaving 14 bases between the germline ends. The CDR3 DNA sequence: TGTGCCAGCAGCTTAGGATCCGGACAGACAAACACCGGGGAGCTGTTTTTT. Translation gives CASSLGSGQTNTGELFF.

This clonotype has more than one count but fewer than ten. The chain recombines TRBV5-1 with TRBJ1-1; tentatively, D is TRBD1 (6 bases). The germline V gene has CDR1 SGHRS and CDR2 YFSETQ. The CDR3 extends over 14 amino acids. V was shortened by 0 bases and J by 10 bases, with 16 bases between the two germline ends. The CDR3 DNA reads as TGCGCCAGCAGCTTGGTCGGGGGGCCCAGGGGAGCTTTCTTT. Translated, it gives CASSLVGGPRGAFF.

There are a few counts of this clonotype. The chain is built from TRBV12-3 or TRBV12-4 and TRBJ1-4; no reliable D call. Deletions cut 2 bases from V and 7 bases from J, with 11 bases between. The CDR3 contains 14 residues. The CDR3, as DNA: TGTGCCAGCAGTTTAACGGGGTCTACTGAAAAACTGTTTTTT. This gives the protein CASSLTGSTEKLFF.

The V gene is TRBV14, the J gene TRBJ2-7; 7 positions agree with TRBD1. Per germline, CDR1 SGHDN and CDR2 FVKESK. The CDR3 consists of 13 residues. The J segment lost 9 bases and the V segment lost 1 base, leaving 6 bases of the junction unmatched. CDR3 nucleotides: TGTGCCAGCAGCCAAGGACAGGGACGCCCGCAGTACTTC. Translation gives CASSQGQGRPQYF.

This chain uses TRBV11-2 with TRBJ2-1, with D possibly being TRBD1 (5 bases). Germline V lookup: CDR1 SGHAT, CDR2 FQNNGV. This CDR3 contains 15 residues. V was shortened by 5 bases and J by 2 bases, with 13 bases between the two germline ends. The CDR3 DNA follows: TGTGCCAGCAGCACTCGACAGAGAGCCTACAATGAGCAGTTCTTC. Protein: CASSTRQRAYNEQFF.

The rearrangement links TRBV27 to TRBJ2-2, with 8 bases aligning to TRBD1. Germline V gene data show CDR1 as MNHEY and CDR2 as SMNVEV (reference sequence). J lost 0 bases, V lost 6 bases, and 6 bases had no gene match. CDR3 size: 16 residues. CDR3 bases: TGTGCCAGCAGGCTCACAGGGGGAACGAACACCGGGGAGCTGTTTTTT. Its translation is CASRLTGGTNTGELFF.

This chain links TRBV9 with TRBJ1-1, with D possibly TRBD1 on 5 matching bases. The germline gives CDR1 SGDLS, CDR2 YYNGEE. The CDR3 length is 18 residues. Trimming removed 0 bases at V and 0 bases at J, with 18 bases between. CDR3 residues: CASSVEGGAVLMNTEAFF. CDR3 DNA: TGTGCCAGCAGCGTAGAGGGTGGGGCGGTCCTCATGAACACTGAAGCTTTCTTT.

The CDR3 DNA is TGTGCCAGCAGCTTAGGAGGGCTAGCTGCGAATGAGCAGTTCTTC. This sequence encodes CASSLGGLAANEQFF. The chain has TRBV13 and TRBJ2-1; possibly TRBD2 for D (5 bases). The CDR3 has 15 amino acids. Trimming shortened V by 0 bases and J by 7 bases, and 13 bases separated the two germline ends. The V gene's germline CDR1 is PRHDT and CDR2 FYEKMQ (reference sequence).

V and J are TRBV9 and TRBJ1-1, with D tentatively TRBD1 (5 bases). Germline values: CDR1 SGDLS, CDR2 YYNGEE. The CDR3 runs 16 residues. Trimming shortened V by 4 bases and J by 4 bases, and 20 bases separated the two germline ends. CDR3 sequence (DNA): TGTGCCAGCAGCTTCGACGTAAGGAGGGGCGGCACTGAAGCTTTCTTT. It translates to CASSFDVRRGGTEAFF.

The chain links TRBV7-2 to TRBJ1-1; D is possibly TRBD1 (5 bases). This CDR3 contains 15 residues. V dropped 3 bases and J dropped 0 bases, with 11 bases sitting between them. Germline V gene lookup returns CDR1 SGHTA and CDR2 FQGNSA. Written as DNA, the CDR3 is TGTGCCAGCAGCTTGGAAGGGGTTCTGAACACTGAAGCTTTCTTT. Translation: CASSLEGVLNTEAFF.

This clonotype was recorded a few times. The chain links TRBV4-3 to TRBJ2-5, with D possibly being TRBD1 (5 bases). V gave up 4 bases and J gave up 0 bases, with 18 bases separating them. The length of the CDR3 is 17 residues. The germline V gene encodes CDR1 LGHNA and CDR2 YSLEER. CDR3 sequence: CASSPFFSDSDQETQYF. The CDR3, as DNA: TGCGCCAGCAGCCCGTTCTTTTCTGACAGCGACCAAGAGACCCAGTACTTC.